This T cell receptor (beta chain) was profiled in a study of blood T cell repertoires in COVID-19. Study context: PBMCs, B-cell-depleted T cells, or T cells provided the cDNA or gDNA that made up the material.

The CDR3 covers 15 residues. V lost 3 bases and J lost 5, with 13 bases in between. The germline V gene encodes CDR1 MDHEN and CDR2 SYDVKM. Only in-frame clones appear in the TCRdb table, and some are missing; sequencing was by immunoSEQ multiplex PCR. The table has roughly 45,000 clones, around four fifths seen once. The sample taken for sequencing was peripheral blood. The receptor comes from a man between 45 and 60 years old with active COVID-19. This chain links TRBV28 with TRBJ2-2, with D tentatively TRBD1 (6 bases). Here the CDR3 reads CASSLAGEGTGELFF. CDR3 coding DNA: TGTGCCAGCAGTTTGGCAGGGGAAGGAACCGGGGAGCTGTTTTTT. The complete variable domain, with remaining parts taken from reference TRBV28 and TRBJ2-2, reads DVKVTQSSRYLVKRTGEKVFLECVQDMDHENMFWYRQDPGLGLRLIYFSYDVKMKEKGDIPEGYSVSREKKERFSLILESASTNQTSMYLCASSLAGEGTGELFFGEGSRLTVL.